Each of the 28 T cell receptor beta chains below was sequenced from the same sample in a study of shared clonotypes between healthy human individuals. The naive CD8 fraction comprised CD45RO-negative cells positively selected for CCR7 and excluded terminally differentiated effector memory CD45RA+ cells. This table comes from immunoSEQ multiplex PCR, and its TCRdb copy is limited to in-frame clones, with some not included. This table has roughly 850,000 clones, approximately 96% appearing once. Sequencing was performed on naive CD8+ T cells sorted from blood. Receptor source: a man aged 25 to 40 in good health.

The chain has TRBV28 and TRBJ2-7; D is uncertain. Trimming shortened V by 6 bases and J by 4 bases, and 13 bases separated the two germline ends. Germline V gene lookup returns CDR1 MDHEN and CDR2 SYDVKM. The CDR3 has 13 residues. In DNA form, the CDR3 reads TGTGCCAGCAGAGGAGTCGCCAGATACGAGCAGTACTTC. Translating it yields CASRGVARYEQYF. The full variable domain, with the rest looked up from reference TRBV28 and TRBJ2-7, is DVKVTQSSRYLVKRTGEKVFLECVQDMDHENMFWYRQDPGLGLRLIYFSYDVKMKEKGDIPEGYSVSREKKERFSLILESASTNQTSMYLCASRGVARYEQYFGPGTRLTVT.

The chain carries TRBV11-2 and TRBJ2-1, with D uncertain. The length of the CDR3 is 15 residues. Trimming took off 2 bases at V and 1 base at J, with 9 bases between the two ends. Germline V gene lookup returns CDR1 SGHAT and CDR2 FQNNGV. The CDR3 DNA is TGTGCCAGCAGCTTATATCCCATTTCCTACAATGAGCAGTTCTTC. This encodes CASSLYPISYNEQFF.

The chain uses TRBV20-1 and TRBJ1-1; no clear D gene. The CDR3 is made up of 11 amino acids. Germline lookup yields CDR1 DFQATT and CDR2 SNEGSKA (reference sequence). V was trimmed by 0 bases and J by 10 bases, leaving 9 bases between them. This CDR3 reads CSARDWIVAFF. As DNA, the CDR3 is TGCAGTGCTAGAGATTGGATCGTAGCTTTCTTT.

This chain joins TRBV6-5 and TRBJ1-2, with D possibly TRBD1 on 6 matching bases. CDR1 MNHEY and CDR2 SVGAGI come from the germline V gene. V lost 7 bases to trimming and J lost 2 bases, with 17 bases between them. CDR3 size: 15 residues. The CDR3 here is CASTFHGGLNYGYTF. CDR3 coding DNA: TGTGCCAGCACCTTCCACGGGGGCCTGAACTATGGCTACACCTTC.

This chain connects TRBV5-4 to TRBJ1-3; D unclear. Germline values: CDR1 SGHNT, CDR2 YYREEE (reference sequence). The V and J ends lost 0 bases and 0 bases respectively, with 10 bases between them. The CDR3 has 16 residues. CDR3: CASSLGGLSSGNTIYF. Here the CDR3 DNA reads TGTGCCAGCAGCTTGGGGGGTCTCAGCTCTGGAAACACCATATATTTT.

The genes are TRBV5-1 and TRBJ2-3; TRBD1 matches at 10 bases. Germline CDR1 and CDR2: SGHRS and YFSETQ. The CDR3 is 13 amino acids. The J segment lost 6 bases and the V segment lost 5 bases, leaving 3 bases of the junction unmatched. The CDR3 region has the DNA TGCGCCAGCAGGACAGGGGGCATGGATACGCAGTATTTT. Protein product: CASRTGGMDTQYF.

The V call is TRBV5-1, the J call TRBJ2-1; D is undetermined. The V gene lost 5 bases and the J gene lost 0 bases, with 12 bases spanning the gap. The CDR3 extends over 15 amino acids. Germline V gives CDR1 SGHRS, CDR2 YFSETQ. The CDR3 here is CASSLYLDSYNEQFF. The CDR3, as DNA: TGCGCCAGCAGTTTGTATTTGGACTCCTACAATGAGCAGTTCTTC.

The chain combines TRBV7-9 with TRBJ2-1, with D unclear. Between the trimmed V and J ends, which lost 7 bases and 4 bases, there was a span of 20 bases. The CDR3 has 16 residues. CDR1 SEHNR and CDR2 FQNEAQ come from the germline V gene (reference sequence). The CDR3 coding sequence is TGTGCCAGCACCTATGCTGGGCTAACCCGGTACAATGAGCAGTTCTTC. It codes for CASTYAGLTRYNEQFF.

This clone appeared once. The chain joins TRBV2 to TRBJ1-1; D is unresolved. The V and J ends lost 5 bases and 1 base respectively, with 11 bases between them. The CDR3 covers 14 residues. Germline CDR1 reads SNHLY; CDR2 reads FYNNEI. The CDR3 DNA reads TGTGCCAGCAGTCCTCGATGGAAGAACACTGAAGCTTTCTTT. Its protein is CASSPRWKNTEAFF.

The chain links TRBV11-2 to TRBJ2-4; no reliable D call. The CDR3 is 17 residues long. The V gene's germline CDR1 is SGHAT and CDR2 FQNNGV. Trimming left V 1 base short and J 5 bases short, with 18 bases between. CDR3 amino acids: CASSLARAVKGQNIQYF. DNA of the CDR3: TGTGCCAGCAGCTTAGCTAGGGCGGTCAAAGGTCAAAACATTCAGTACTTC.

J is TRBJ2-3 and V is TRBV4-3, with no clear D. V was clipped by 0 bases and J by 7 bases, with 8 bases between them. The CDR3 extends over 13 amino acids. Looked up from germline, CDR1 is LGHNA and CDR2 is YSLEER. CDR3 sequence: CASSQDRSNTQYF. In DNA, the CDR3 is TGCGCCAGCAGCCAAGATCGAAGTAATACGCAGTATTTT.

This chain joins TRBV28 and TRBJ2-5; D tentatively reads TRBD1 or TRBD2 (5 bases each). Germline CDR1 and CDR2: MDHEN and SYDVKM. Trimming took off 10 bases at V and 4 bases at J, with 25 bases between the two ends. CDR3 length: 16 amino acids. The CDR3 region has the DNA TGTGCCACCACGGACGTGGAGGTGGGGCGCAGAGAGACCCAGTACTTC. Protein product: CATTDVEVGRRETQYF.

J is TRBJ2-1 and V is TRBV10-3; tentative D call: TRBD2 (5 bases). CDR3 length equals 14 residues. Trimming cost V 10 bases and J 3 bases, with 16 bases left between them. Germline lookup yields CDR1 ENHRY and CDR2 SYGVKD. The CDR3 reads CATAQAESYNEQFF. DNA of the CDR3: TGTGCCACCGCACAAGCGGAAAGCTACAATGAGCAGTTCTTC.

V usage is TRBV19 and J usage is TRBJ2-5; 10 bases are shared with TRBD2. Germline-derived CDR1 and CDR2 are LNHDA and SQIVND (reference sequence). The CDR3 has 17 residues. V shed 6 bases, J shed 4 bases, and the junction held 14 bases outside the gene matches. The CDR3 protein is CASSLGLAGVRGETQYF. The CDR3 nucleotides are TGTGCCAGTAGCCTAGGTCTAGCGGGAGTCAGAGGAGAGACCCAGTACTTC.

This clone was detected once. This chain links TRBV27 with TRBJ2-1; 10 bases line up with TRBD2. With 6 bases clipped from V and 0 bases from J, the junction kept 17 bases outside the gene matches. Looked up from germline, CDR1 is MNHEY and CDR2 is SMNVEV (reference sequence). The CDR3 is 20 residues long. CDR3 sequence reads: CASSFNPPGLAPSSYNEQFF. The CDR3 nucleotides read TGTGCCAGCAGCTTCAACCCACCGGGACTAGCGCCCAGCTCCTACAATGAGCAGTTCTTC.

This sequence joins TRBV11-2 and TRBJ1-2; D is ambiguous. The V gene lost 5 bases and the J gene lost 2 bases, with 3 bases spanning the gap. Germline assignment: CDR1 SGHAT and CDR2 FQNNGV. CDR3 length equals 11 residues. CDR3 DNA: TGTGCCAGCAGCGCAAACTATGGCTACACCTTC. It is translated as CASSANYGYTF.

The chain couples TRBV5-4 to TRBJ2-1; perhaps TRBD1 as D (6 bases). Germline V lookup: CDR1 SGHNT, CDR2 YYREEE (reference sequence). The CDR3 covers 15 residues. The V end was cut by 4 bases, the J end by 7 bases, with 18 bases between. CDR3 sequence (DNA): TGTGCCAGCAGCCGCCGGGACACTAAAAGGAATGAGCAGTTCTTC. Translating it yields CASSRRDTKRNEQFF.

CDR3 coding DNA: TGTGCCAGCAGCCTACTTGGACAGGGGGTAATTTATGAGCAGTTCTTC. Its translation: CASSLLGQGVIYEQFF. The chain employs TRBV14 and TRBJ2-1; 10 bases are a match to TRBD1. Trimming cost V 4 bases and J 8 bases; bases outside gene matches: 11. CDR3 length: 16 amino acids. Germline lookup yields CDR1 SGHDN and CDR2 FVKESK.

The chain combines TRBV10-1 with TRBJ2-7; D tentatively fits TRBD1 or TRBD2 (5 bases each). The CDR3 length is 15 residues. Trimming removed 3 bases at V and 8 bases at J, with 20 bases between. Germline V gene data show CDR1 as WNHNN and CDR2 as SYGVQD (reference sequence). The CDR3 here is CASSERDGPPTKQYF. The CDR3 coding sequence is TGCGCCAGCAGTGAACGGGACGGCCCACCTACGAAGCAGTACTTC.

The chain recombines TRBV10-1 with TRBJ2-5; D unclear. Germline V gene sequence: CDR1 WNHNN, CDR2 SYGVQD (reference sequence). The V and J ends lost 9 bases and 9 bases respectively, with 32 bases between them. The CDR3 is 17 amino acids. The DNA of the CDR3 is TGCGCCAGGTCGTCCCCTCCTCAGAATTGGCCGTGTATGGCCCAGTACTTC. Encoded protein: CARSSPPQNWPCMAQYF.

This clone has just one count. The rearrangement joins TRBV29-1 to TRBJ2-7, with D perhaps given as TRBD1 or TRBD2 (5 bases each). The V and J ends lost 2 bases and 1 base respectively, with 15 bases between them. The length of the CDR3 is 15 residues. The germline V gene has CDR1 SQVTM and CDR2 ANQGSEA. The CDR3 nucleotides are TGCAGCGTTGAACCCGTTGGGGGAGAATCCTACGAGCAGTACTTC. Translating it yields CSVEPVGGESYEQYF.

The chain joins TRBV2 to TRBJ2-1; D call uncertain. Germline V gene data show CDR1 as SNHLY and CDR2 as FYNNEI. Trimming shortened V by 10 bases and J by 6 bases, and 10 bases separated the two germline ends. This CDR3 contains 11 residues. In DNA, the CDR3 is TGTGCCACCCTAGGGTCCAATGAGCAGTTCTTC. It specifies CATLGSNEQFF.

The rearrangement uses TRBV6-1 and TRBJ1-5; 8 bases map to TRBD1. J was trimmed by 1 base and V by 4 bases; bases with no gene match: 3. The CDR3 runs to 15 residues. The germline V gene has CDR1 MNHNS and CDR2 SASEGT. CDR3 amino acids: CASSVRQGSNQPQHF. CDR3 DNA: TGTGCCAGCAGTGTAAGACAGGGGAGCAATCAGCCCCAGCATTTT.

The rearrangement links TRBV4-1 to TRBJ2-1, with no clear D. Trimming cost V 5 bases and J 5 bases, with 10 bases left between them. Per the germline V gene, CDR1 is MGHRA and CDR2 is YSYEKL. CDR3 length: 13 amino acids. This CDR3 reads CASSGRADNEQFF. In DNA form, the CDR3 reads TGCGCCAGCAGCGGCCGGGCCGACAATGAGCAGTTCTTC.

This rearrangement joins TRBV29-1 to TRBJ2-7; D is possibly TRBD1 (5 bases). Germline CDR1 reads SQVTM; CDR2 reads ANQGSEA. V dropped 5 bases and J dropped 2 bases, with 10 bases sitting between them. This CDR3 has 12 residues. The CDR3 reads CSVLRETYEQYF. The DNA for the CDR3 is TGCAGCGTTCTCAGGGAAACCTACGAGCAGTACTTC.

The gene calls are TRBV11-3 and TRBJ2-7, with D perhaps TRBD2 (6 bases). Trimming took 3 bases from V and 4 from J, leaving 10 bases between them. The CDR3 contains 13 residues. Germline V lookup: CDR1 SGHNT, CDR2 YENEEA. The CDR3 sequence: CASSFGTQYEQYF. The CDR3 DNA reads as TGTGCCAGCAGCTTTGGGACTCAATACGAGCAGTACTTC.

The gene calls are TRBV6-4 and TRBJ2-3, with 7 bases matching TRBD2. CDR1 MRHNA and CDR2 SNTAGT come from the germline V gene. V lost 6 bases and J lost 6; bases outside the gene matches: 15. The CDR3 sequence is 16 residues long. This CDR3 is CASSETSFAGVDTQYF. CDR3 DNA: TGTGCCAGCAGCGAAACCTCTTTCGCGGGAGTGGATACGCAGTATTTT.

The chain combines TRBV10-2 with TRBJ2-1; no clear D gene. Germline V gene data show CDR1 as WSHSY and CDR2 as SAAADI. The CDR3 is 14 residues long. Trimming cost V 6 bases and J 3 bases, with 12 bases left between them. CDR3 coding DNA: TGCGCCAGCAGACCAGCCGACAACTACAATGAGCAGTTCTTC. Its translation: CASRPADNYNEQFF.